This entry lists 16 T cell receptor beta chains sequenced from one sample in a study of T cells after yellow fever vaccination. In TCRdb, the 5' RACE reads were re-called with MiXCR into one record per CDR3 protein. The data contain 120,000 or so distinct CDR3 sequences, roughly 15% of them singletons. Here the sequenced sample was CD8+ T cells sorted from PBMCs, taken 5 days after the yellow fever booster vaccination. The receptors originated from a man aged 18 to 29 who received the YFV17D yellow fever vaccine.

This chain uses TRBV4-1 with TRBJ1-5; a possible D gene is TRBD1 (5 bases). V gave up 4 bases and J gave up 1 base, with 11 bases separating them. Germline CDR1 MGHRA, CDR2 YSYEKL. The CDR3 consists of 15 residues. This CDR3 reads CASSRRDGSNQPQHF. The CDR3, as DNA: TGCGCCAGCAGCCGCCGGGACGGAAGCAATCAGCCCCAGCATTTT.

The CDR3 DNA reads TGTGCCACCAGTCCCGCGGGGGACACAGATACGCAGTATTTT. Protein product: CATSPAGDTDTQYF. V and J are TRBV15 and TRBJ2-3; 7 bases map to TRBD2. V lost 6 bases to trimming and J lost 2 bases; unmatched junction nucleotides: 5. The CDR3 has 14 residues. Germline V CDR1 and CDR2: LNHNV, YYDKDF (reference sequence).

This clonotype came up many times. The rearrangement uses TRBV4-3 and TRBJ2-1, with TRBD2 matching over 7 bases. This CDR3 is 15 amino acids long. With 0 bases clipped from V and 3 bases from J, the junction kept 2 bases outside the gene matches. Looked up from germline, CDR1 is LGHNA and CDR2 is YSLEER. CDR3 amino acids: CASSQDPGGYNEQFF. CDR3 in DNA: TGCGCCAGCAGCCAAGATCCGGGGGGCTACAATGAGCAGTTCTTC.

The V gene is TRBV29-1, the J gene TRBJ2-7; D uncertain. This CDR3 comprises 13 residues. Looked up from germline, CDR1 is SQVTM and CDR2 is ANQGSEA. V lost 4 bases and J 7 bases, leaving 17 bases between the germline ends. CDR3 nucleotides: TGCAGCGTTGTGCTGGCCCGAATGCGAGAGCAGTACTTC. It translates to CSVVLARMREQYF.

This clonotype was counted only a few times. This chain joins TRBV27 and TRBJ1-2; possibly TRBD1 for D (6 bases). The CDR3 runs 13 residues. The V end was cut by 5 bases, the J end by 6 bases, with 13 bases between. Germline-derived CDR1 and CDR2 are MNHEY and SMNVEV (reference sequence). The CDR3 DNA is TGTGCCAGCAGTCCTACAGGGTGGCATGGCTACACCTTC. This codes for CASSPTGWHGYTF.

The chain has TRBV7-6 and TRBJ2-1; TRBD1 is a possible D gene (5 bases). Per the germline V gene, CDR1 is SGHVS and CDR2 is FNYEAQ. The V and J ends lost 3 bases and 5 bases respectively, with 11 bases between them. The CDR3 covers 14 residues. Here the CDR3 reads CASSFGRANNEQFF. The CDR3 DNA follows: TGTGCCAGCAGCTTTGGCAGGGCGAACAATGAGCAGTTCTTC. Supplemented by reference TRBV7-6 and TRBJ2-1, the full variable domain reads GAGVSQSPRYKVTKRGQDVALRCDPISGHVSLYWYRQALGQGPEFLTYFNYEAQQDKSGLPNDRFSAERPEGSISTLTIQRTEQRDSAMYRCASSFGRANNEQFFGPGTRLTVL.

This clonotype turned up a few times. The rearrangement uses TRBV4-1 and TRBJ1-5; tentative D call: TRBD1 (6 bases). The CDR3 loop spans 15 amino acids. Germline loops: CDR1 MGHRA, CDR2 YSYEKL. V was pared by 7 bases and J by 4 bases, with 17 bases between. The CDR3 spells CASTPLTGSNQPQHF. CDR3 coding DNA: TGCGCCAGCACACCGCTGACAGGATCGAATCAGCCCCAGCATTTT.

This clonotype was seen many times. The chain carries TRBV5-1 and TRBJ2-1, with D maybe TRBD2 (5 bases). V was cut by 2 bases and J by 0 bases, with 12 bases left in between. Germline CDR1 and CDR2: SGHRS and YFSETQ. There are 16 residues in the CDR3. CDR3 nucleotides: TGCGCCAGCAGCTTCCGGGGTTTTAGCTCCTACAATGAGCAGTTCTTC. This translates into CASSFRGFSSYNEQFF.

This clonotype has more than one count but fewer than ten. The chain has TRBV4-1 and TRBJ2-3, with 9 bases matching TRBD2. Germline V lookup: CDR1 MGHRA, CDR2 YSYEKL. The CDR3 totals 16 residues. V trimming: 3 bases; J trimming: 1 base; junction bases outside the gene matches: 5. For the CDR3, the DNA is TGCGCCAGCAGCCAGCCCGGGACTAGCCGCACAGATACGCAGTATTTT. Its protein is CASSQPGTSRTDTQYF.

This clonotype was found a few times. This sequence joins TRBV24-1 and TRBJ1-2; 9 positions match TRBD1. V shed 4 bases, J shed 11 bases, and the junction held 7 bases outside the gene matches. The CDR3 covers 13 residues. Germline-derived CDR1 and CDR2 are KGHDR and SFDVKD. CDR3 in DNA: TGTGCCACCAGTGAGCGATGGACAGGGGAGTACACCTTC. This sequence encodes CATSERWTGEYTF.

V is TRBV10-3 and J is TRBJ2-2; 10 nucleotides line up with TRBD1. Germline assignment: CDR1 ENHRY and CDR2 SYGVKD. This CDR3 contains 17 residues. V trimming: 2 bases; J trimming: 6 bases; junction bases outside the gene matches: 9. The CDR3 here is CAISEALGTGDPGELFF. DNA for the CDR3: TGTGCCATCAGTGAGGCCCTCGGGACAGGGGATCCCGGGGAGCTGTTTTTT.

In this sample, this clonotype turned up many times. V and J are TRBV9 and TRBJ2-7; TRBD2 agrees at 7 bases. CDR3 length: 14 residues. Germline V gene lookup returns CDR1 SGDLS and CDR2 YYNGEE. V lost 0 bases, J lost 2 bases, and 2 bases stayed unmatched. The CDR3 DNA reads TGTGCCAGCAGCGTAGAGGGGACTACCTACGAGCAGTACTTC. This gives the protein CASSVEGTTYEQYF.

In its sample, this clonotype was seen a few times. V is TRBV28 and J is TRBJ1-6; D might be TRBD1 (5 bases). V shed 6 bases and J shed 10 bases, with 16 bases lying between them. CDR1 is MDHEN and CDR2 is SYDVKM in the germline V gene. This CDR3 contains 14 residues. The CDR3 coding sequence is TGTGCCAGCAGGATGGAGGGGACGAGCTCACCCCTCCACTTT. It yields the protein CASRMEGTSSPLHF.

This clonotype was seen more than once but under ten times. The gene calls are TRBV6-5 and TRBJ1-1; D is possibly TRBD1 (5 bases). The germline V gene encodes CDR1 MNHEY and CDR2 SVGAGI. The CDR3 sequence is 14 residues long. V was trimmed by 6 bases and J by 4 bases, leaving 15 bases between them. The CDR3 region is CASSLGTEVTEAFF. Here the CDR3 DNA reads TGTGCCAGCAGCCTAGGGACTGAGGTCACTGAAGCTTTCTTT.

This clonotype was seen more than once but under ten times. The genes are TRBV4-2 and TRBJ1-1; D is unclear. Germline V gives CDR1 LGHNA, CDR2 YNFKEQ. Trimming took 3 bases from V and 1 from J, leaving 9 bases between them. There are 14 residues in the CDR3. CDR3 region: CASSHPFQNTEAFF. The CDR3 DNA reads TGTGCCAGCAGCCATCCGTTTCAGAACACTGAAGCTTTCTTT.

V and J are TRBV5-5 and TRBJ2-7; D is undetermined. V lost 0 bases to trimming and J lost 2 bases, with 6 bases between them. The CDR3 is made up of 13 amino acids. The germline CDR1 and CDR2 sequences are SGHKS and YYEKEE (reference sequence). CDR3 DNA sequence: TGTGCCAGCAGCTTGGGGAGCACCTACGAGCAGTACGTC. It is translated as CASSLGSTYEQYV.